This T cell receptor (beta chain) was observed in a study of neurological immune-mediated disorders. The cDNA was generated through 5'RACE incorporating 10-nucleotide random UMIs. Over 200 million TCR-beta sequences from 15-18 subjects were obtained in each sequencing run. TCRdb analysed the 5' RACE reads with MiXCR anew, one entry per CDR3 protein. The top ten clones hold 25% to 35% of a sample with fewer than 20,000 distinct CDR3 sequences, around a quarter of them seen once. The CDR3 contains 14 residues. Germline V gives CDR1 MDHEN, CDR2 SYDVKM. Trimming took 8 bases from V and 0 from J, leaving 12 bases between them. To note about this clonotype: What it binds is not known.

Study-wide results and caveats: CDR3 amino acid sequences of expanded clones were not shared across subjects, a result suggesting private repertoires in all groups. TCR clonal expansion peaked in HTLV-1-associated myelopathy patients and was lowest in multiple sclerosis patients.

This clonotype originated in a man in his fifties or sixties with HTLV-1-associated myelopathy (HAM/TSP). The source material was PBMCs. This chain uses TRBV28 with TRBJ2-3, with a tentative D call TRBD2 (5 bases). The CDR3 DNA reads TGTGCCAGCCTGGAGGCAGATAGCACAGATACGCAGTATTTT. The encoded protein is CASLEADSTDTQYF. The entire variable domain, with the rest obtained from reference TRBV28 and TRBJ2-3, is as follows: DVKVTQSSRYLVKRTGEKVFLECVQDMDHENMFWYRQDPGLGLRLIYFSYDVKMKEKGDIPEGYSVSREKKERFSLILESASTNQTSMYLCASLEADSTDTQYFGPGTRLTVL.